This TCR beta chain was identified in a study of blood T cell repertoires in COVID-19. Across the study: Whether acute or convalescent, the COVID-19 samples came from the United States, Italy and Spain.

Data came from immunoSEQ multiplex PCR; TCRdb stores just in-frame clones and leaves some out. The sample shows 150,000 or so clones, about 90% of them seen only once. Germline loops: CDR1 SGHRS, CDR2 YFSETQ. V lost 7 bases to trimming and J lost 0 bases, with 9 bases between them. There are 13 residues in the CDR3. This receptor was identified in a man older than 75 with acute or convalescent COVID-19. The chain combines TRBV5-1 with TRBJ2-3, with TRBD2 as a possible D gene (6 bases). The specimen was peripheral blood. In nucleotides, the CDR3 is TGCGCCAGCCGTGGGGGGAGCACAGATACGCAGTATTTT. Translation: CASRGGSTDTQYF.